The next 26 T cell receptor beta chains were all read from a single sample in a study of beta chain features in type 1 diabetes. Sequenced material consisted of expressed TCRB transcripts (all of the isolated RNA was reverse transcribed). Repertoires were generated with immunoSEQ multiplex PCR, while TCRdb's copy carries only in-frame clones and drops some. The sample consists of about 320,000 clones, 11% to 15% of them appearing once. Sample: central memory CD4+ T cells from blood. The origin of the receptors is a man aged 25-45 years in good health.

The rearrangement joins TRBV23-1 to TRBJ1-6; no clear D. TRBV23-1 is reported as an ORF; its role is uncertain. This CDR3 contains 15 residues. Between the trimmed V and J ends, which lost 2 bases and 9 bases, there was a span of 14 bases. CDR3 loop: CASSQVKGFGSPLHF. The DNA of the CDR3 is TGCGCCAGCAGTCAAGTAAAGGGTTTCGGTTCACCCCTCCACTTT.

This clone was recorded a few times. V and J are TRBV2 and TRBJ2-3; maybe TRBD2 (6 bases). CDR3 length: 13 residues. Looked up from germline, CDR1 is SNHLY and CDR2 is FYNNEI. Trimming shortened V by 0 bases and J by 10 bases, and 11 bases separated the two germline ends. DNA of the CDR3: TGTGCCAGCAGTGAAGCTGGGACTCCACCGCAGTATTTT. Its protein is CASSEAGTPPQYF.

V and J are TRBV10-3 and TRBJ2-7, with TRBD2 matching over 12 bases. The V gene's germline CDR1 is ENHRY and CDR2 SYGVKD. The CDR3 consists of 15 residues. Losses at the gene ends were 10 bases for V and 5 bases for J; bases not matched to a gene: 12. CDR3 protein: CASSRRLAGVNEQYV. CDR3 coding DNA: TGTGCCAGCAGCCGGCGACTAGCGGGAGTAAACGAGCAGTACGTC.

This chain joins TRBV6-6 and TRBJ1-1, with 7 positions matching TRBD1. The germline gives CDR1 MNHNY, CDR2 SVGAGI (reference sequence). The CDR3 totals 15 residues. The V segment lost 6 bases and the J segment 4 bases; nucleotides outside the gene matches: 11. The CDR3 loop reads CASRRTGTAGTEAFF. The CDR3 DNA follows: TGTGCCAGCAGGCGGACAGGAACTGCCGGCACTGAAGCTTTCTTT.

The chain carries TRBV19 and TRBJ2-1; D call uncertain. The CDR3 has 12 residues. Looked up from germline, CDR1 is LNHDA and CDR2 is SQIVND (reference sequence). V gave up 7 bases and J gave up 9 bases, with 13 bases separating them. The DNA for the CDR3 is TGTGCCAGTAAATTGTCGGTCGGTGAGCAGTTCTTC. Translating gives CASKLSVGEQFF.

The rearrangement links TRBV7-2 to TRBJ1-2; 9 bases line up with TRBD1. Germline CDR1 reads SGHTA; CDR2 reads FQGNSA. Trimming removed 0 bases from V and 2 bases from J; junction bases left unmatched: 1. This CDR3 spans 15 amino acids. CDR3 nucleotides: TGTGCCAGCAGCTTAGCCGGGACAGGGAACTATGGCTACACCTTC. It codes for CASSLAGTGNYGYTF.

The J gene is TRBJ1-2, the V gene TRBV5-6; D is perhaps TRBD1 (6 bases). Germline CDR1 SGHDT, CDR2 YYEEEE. Trimming stripped 4 bases from V and 2 bases from J, with 18 bases between. The CDR3 is 16 residues long. The CDR3 reads CASSLSKEDRNYGYTF. The CDR3 DNA follows: TGTGCCAGCAGCCTTAGTAAAGAGGACAGAAACTATGGCTACACCTTC.

This clone was detected only a few times. This chain connects TRBV7-3 to TRBJ2-7; the D is unclear. Germline-derived CDR1 and CDR2 are SGHTA and FQGTGA. The CDR3 runs to 16 residues. The V and J ends lost 6 bases and 9 bases respectively, with 27 bases between them. CDR3: CASRQVIGNWRAMQYV. CDR3 sequence (DNA): TGTGCCAGCAGGCAAGTCATCGGAAACTGGAGAGCCATGCAGTACGTC.

V and J are TRBV11-2 and TRBJ2-1, with 7 bases fitting TRBD1. The CDR3 has 12 amino acids. Germline lookup yields CDR1 SGHAT and CDR2 FQNNGV. V was pared by 6 bases and J by 7 bases, with 3 bases of the junction left unmatched. This CDR3 reads CASSIQGNEQFF. The CDR3 DNA sequence: TGTGCCAGCAGTATACAGGGGAATGAGCAGTTCTTC.

This clone was seen more than once but under ten times. The chain couples TRBV5-5 to TRBJ2-7; D is uncertain. V lost 3 bases, J lost 3 bases, and 10 bases lay in between. Germline V gene lookup returns CDR1 SGHKS and CDR2 YYEKEE (reference sequence). The CDR3 has 13 amino acids. The CDR3 here is CASSSHAGYEQYV. The DNA for the CDR3 is TGTGCCAGCAGCTCGCACGCCGGCTACGAGCAGTACGTC.

The chain employs TRBV27 and TRBJ1-3, with D hard to call. V gave up 6 bases and J gave up 2 bases, with 8 bases separating them. Germline V gene data show CDR1 as MNHEY and CDR2 as SMNVEV (reference sequence). This CDR3 spans 13 amino acids. The CDR3: CASRERAGNTIYF. As DNA, the CDR3 is TGTGCCAGCAGGGAAAGGGCTGGAAACACCATATATTTT.

This clone has just a few counts. Distinct nucleotide sequences in the sample also encode this CDR3. The J gene is TRBJ2-5, the V gene TRBV7-8; D may correspond to TRBD1 or TRBD2 (5 bases each). The CDR3 consists of 13 residues. CDR1 and CDR2 from the germline V gene are SGHVS and FQNEAQ. Trimming removed 0 bases from V and 5 bases from J, with 7 bases in between. The CDR3 DNA is TGTGCCAGCAGCTTAGCGGGGGTGGAGACCCAGTACTTC. It is translated as CASSLAGVETQYF.

This clone was observed a few times. The rearrangement uses TRBV11-2 and TRBJ2-2, with D uncertain. The CDR3 length is 14 residues. In germline, CDR1 is SGHAT, CDR2 FQNNGV. The germline V and J ends were trimmed by 5 bases and 8 bases, with 15 bases remaining between them. This chain's CDR3 is CASSPDSGFGELFF. CDR3 coding DNA: TGTGCCAGCAGCCCAGATTCCGGCTTTGGGGAGCTGTTTTTT.

This clone was recorded many times. CDR3 loop: CASSFPKGGHYGYTF. Written as DNA, the CDR3 is TGTGCCAGCAGTTTCCCTAAGGGGGGGCACTATGGCTACACCTTC. The chain employs TRBV28 and TRBJ1-2; D might be TRBD1 (6 bases). The germline V gene has CDR1 MDHEN and CDR2 SYDVKM. V lost 3 bases, J lost 3 bases, and 14 bases lay in between. CDR3 length equals 15 residues.

On this clone: The germline gene is not matched at one end of the junction; a read error may be the cause. The J gene is TRBJ2-6, the V gene TRBV7-3; D uncertain. Looked up from germline, CDR1 is SGHTA and CDR2 is FQGTGA. The CDR3 is 13 amino acids. CDR3 sequence reads: CASSSSGTNVLTF. Written as DNA, the CDR3 is TGTGCCAGCAGCTCCTCTGGGACCAACGTCCTGACTTTC.

This clone occurred many times. CDR3 coding DNA: TGTGCCACACTGTTGGCGGGGTCAGATACGCAGTATTTT. Amino acid sequence: CATLLAGSDTQYF. V and J are TRBV19 and TRBJ2-3; tentative D call: TRBD2 (6 bases). Trimming left V 10 bases short and J 4 bases short, with 15 bases between. CDR1 LNHDA and CDR2 SQIVND come from the germline V gene (reference sequence). This CDR3 spans 13 amino acids. The whole variable domain, filled in from reference TRBV19 and TRBJ2-3, reads DGGITQSPKYLFRKEGQNVTLSCEQNLNHDAMYWYRQDPGQGLRLIYYSQIVNDFQKGDIAEGYSVSREKKESFPLTVTSAQKNPTAFYLCATLLAGSDTQYFGPGTRLTVL.

The chain couples TRBV5-1 to TRBJ2-7; 10 nucleotides agree with TRBD2. V lost 2 bases, J lost 3 bases, and 5 bases stayed unmatched. CDR3 length: 15 amino acids. The V gene's germline CDR1 is SGHRS and CDR2 YFSETQ. CDR3 sequence: CASSLGSGGLYEQYF. In nucleotides, the CDR3 is TGCGCCAGCAGCTTAGGTAGCGGGGGGCTCTACGAGCAGTACTTC.

The V and J genes are TRBV6-5 and TRBJ2-1; maybe TRBD1 (5 bases). The V end was cut by 4 bases, the J end by 11 bases, with 9 bases between. The germline gives CDR1 MNHEY, CDR2 SVGAGI. The CDR3 is 11 residues long. The CDR3 DNA reads as TGTGCCAGCAGTTTAGCAGGGAAGCAGTTCTTC. As protein: CASSLAGKQFF.

This clone was observed a few times. The J gene is TRBJ1-3, the V gene TRBV21-1; TRBD1, the table's D call, lacks a check against the DNA. TRBV21-1 is a documented pseudogene. The CDR3 totals 15 residues. The CDR3 spells CASQINRCSGNTIYF. CDR3 bases: TGTGCCAGCCAAATTAACAGGTGCTCTGGAAACACCATATATTTT.

The chain combines TRBV28 with TRBJ1-2; D is perhaps TRBD1 (5 bases). The CDR3 is 13 residues long. V lost 6 bases and J lost 4, with 12 bases in between. Germline loops: CDR1 MDHEN, CDR2 SYDVKM. CDR3 coding DNA: TGTGCCAGCAGATTGAGGGGTGGCTATGGCTACACCTTC. It encodes CASRLRGGYGYTF.

This clone turned up a few times. This rearrangement joins TRBV7-2 to TRBJ2-1; no clear D. The germline V gene encodes CDR1 SGHTA and CDR2 FQGNSA. V dropped 3 bases and J dropped 5 bases, with 2 bases sitting between them. This CDR3 contains 11 residues. CDR3 protein: CASSFHNEQFF. The CDR3, as DNA: TGTGCCAGCAGCTTCCACAATGAGCAGTTCTTC.

This clone was seen ten or more times. The chain joins TRBV18 to TRBJ2-1, with 15 bases aligning to TRBD2. Germline V CDR1 and CDR2: KGHSH, LQKENI. V was clipped by 6 bases and J by 2 bases; unmatched bases: 5. The CDR3 is 17 amino acids. This CDR3 reads CASSRTSGRATYNEQFF. The CDR3 DNA follows: TGTGCCAGCTCCCGGACTAGCGGGAGGGCGACCTACAATGAGCAGTTCTTC.

This clone was seen more than once but under ten times. The chain's CDR3 is CSVEVRFLGSADTQYF. The CDR3 bases are TGCAGCGTTGAGGTTCGATTTTTAGGGTCCGCAGATACGCAGTATTTT. The chain uses TRBV29-1 and TRBJ2-3; no definite D call. CDR3 length equals 16 residues. The V end lost 3 bases, the J end lost 4 bases, and 20 bases lay between the germline ends. The germline V gene has CDR1 SQVTM and CDR2 ANQGSEA.

The sample holds a few counts of this clone. J is TRBJ2-7 and V is TRBV4-1; D gene unclear. The germline gives CDR1 MGHRA, CDR2 YSYEKL. Trimming left V 0 bases short and J 1 base short, with 4 bases between. There are 13 residues in the CDR3. CDR3 sequence reads: CASSQETSYEQYF. In DNA form, the CDR3 reads TGCGCCAGCAGCCAAGAAACGTCCTACGAGCAGTACTTC.

The genes are TRBV11-2 and TRBJ2-3, with 12 bases aligning to TRBD2. The CDR3 runs 18 residues. The germline CDR1 and CDR2 sequences are SGHAT and FQNNGV. Trimming removed 5 bases from V and 0 bases from J; junction bases left unmatched: 9. The CDR3 DNA follows: TGTGCCAGCAGCCCTGTACTAGCGGGGGGTACTAGCACAGATACGCAGTATTTT. This translates into CASSPVLAGGTSTDTQYF.

The gene calls are TRBV27 and TRBJ2-5; 15 nucleotides line up with TRBD2. Germline CDR1 MNHEY, CDR2 SMNVEV (reference sequence). V lost 5 bases, J lost 5 bases, and 9 bases stayed unmatched. This CDR3 has 17 amino acids. The CDR3 loop is CASSPQGLAGGRETQYF. The CDR3 bases are TGTGCCAGCAGTCCCCAGGGACTAGCGGGGGGCAGGGAGACCCAGTACTTC.